The sequence of this TCR beta chain was determined in a study of blood T cells in healthy people across ages. Study as a whole: Roughly one uniquely barcoded beta molecule per two T cells was captured. Study-wide results and limits: Versus aged donors, long-lived donors had higher diversity and more naive CD4+ cells. Bulk PBMC profiling left naive and antigen-experienced comparisons inconclusive.

For this clonotype: Antigen unknown.

Germline V gene sequence: CDR1 DFQATT, CDR2 SNEGSKA (reference sequence). The CDR3 length is 14 residues. V lost 6 bases and J 8 bases, leaving 17 bases between the germline ends. For every donor, a draw yielded around 10 milliliters of peripheral blood. Combining a sample-barcoded 5' primer with a J-beta primer mix, a second PCR ran for 7 to 11 cycles. One entry per CDR3 protein, called by TCRdb with MiXCR from the 5' RACE reads. Of hundreds of thousands of distinct CDR3 sequences listed, about 51% are singletons. This chain connects TRBV20-1 to TRBJ1-6; D gene ambiguous. Sample: blood. This clonotype was sampled from a woman over 75 in good health. The CDR3 DNA is TGCAGTGCGCAAGGGATGGGTCAGTATTCACCCCTCCACTTT. Translated, it gives CSAQGMGQYSPLHF.